This TCR beta chain stems from a study of blood T cell repertoires in COVID-19. Trimming shortened V by 0 bases and J by 6 bases, and 10 bases separated the two germline ends. The CDR3 sequence is 14 residues long. Germline V CDR1 and CDR2: SGDLS, YYNGEE. Method: immunoSEQ multiplex PCR; TCRdb's copy keeps in-frame clones and lacks some. Here the sample spans some 300,000 clones, roughly 90% being singletons. This chain connects TRBV9 to TRBJ2-1, with D possibly matching TRBD1 (6 bases). This TCR was sampled from a woman between 40 and 50 years old with COVID-19, enrolled during active disease. Sequencing used peripheral blood. CDR3 loop: CASSVGTGFNEQFF. CDR3 nucleotide sequence: TGTGCCAGCAGCGTAGGAACAGGGTTCAATGAGCAGTTCTTC.